One sample yielded the 17 T cell receptor beta chains listed below, sequenced in a study. One entry per CDR3 protein results from TCRdb running MiXCR on the 5' RACE reads. The top ten clones hold around 3% of a sample with roughly 55,000 distinct CDR3 sequences, approximately 23% of them seen once. What was sequenced was tumor-infiltrating naive CD4+ T cells sorted from the breast tumor. Subset defined: naive CD4+ T cells, CD4+CD45RA+CD25-. All receptors derive from a female donor with breast cancer.

This clonotype was observed a handful of times. This chain connects TRBV7-8 to TRBJ2-2; D is undetermined. The CDR3 sequence is 17 residues long. Between the trimmed V and J ends, which lost 6 bases and 2 bases, there was a span of 19 bases. Germline lookup yields CDR1 SGHVS and CDR2 FQNEAQ. The DNA of the CDR3 is TGTGCCAGCAGTCCCACCCCCACCGGCTATAACACCGGGGAGCTGTTTTTT. Its protein product is CASSPTPTGYNTGELFF.

To note about this clonotype: A clone one base away is much larger, so this may be a read error. The gene calls are TRBV7-2 and TRBJ2-1; 10 nucleotides match TRBD2. The CDR3 covers 15 residues. The germline V gene encodes CDR1 SGHTA and CDR2 FQGNSA. In DNA, the CDR3 is TGTGCCAGCAGCGTCGGGACTAGCGACTACGATGAGCAGTTCTTC. This codes for CASSVGTSDYDEQFF.

This sequence joins TRBV28 and TRBJ2-1; maybe TRBD2 (6 bases). This CDR3 has 15 residues. Looked up from germline, CDR1 is MDHEN and CDR2 is SYDVKM. Trimming took off 6 bases at V and 5 bases at J, with 17 bases between the two ends. The CDR3 reads CASRAGGGENNEQFF. CDR3 DNA sequence: TGTGCCAGCAGGGCAGGCGGAGGGGAAAACAATGAGCAGTTCTTC.

The CDR3 loop is CASSFRGFETQYF. CDR3 coding DNA: TGTGCCAGCAGTTTTCGGGGATTCGAGACCCAGTACTTC. The rearrangement links TRBV12-3 or TRBV12-4 to TRBJ2-5; D is perhaps TRBD2 (5 bases). The CDR3 extends over 13 amino acids. Trimming took 3 bases from V and 5 from J, leaving 10 bases between them.

This chain uses TRBV12-3 or TRBV12-4 with TRBJ1-5, with TRBD1 as a possible D gene (5 bases). Trimming left V 6 bases short and J 5 bases short, with 17 bases between. The CDR3 runs to 15 residues. CDR3 residues: CASRPRGGDDQPQHF. In DNA form, the CDR3 reads TGTGCCAGCAGACCGAGGGGAGGAGACGATCAGCCCCAGCATTTT.

The chain joins TRBV30 to TRBJ1-4, with D uncertain. CDR1 is GTSNPN and CDR2 is SVGIG in the germline V gene (reference sequence). CDR3 length equals 12 residues. V lost 5 bases, J lost 10 bases, and 14 bases lay in between. Here the CDR3 reads CAWSTAVGKLFF. CDR3 bases: TGTGCCTGGTCGACCGCCGTCGGAAAACTGTTTTTT.

This clonotype turned up a few times. V is TRBV29-1 and J is TRBJ1-1; tentatively, D is TRBD1 (5 bases). Deletions cut 5 bases from V and 7 bases from J, with 11 bases between. Germline V gene data show CDR1 as SQVTM and CDR2 as ANQGSEA. The CDR3 sequence is 11 residues long. As DNA, the CDR3 is TGCAGCGTTTTCCGGGGGAGTGAAGCTTTCTTT. Translated, it gives CSVFRGSEAFF. Variable domain in full (rest from reference TRBV29-1 and TRBJ1-1): SAVISQKPSRDICQRGTSLTIQCQVDSQVTMMFWYRQQPGQSLTLIATANQGSEATYESGFVIDKFPISRPNLTFSTLTVSNMSPEDSSIYLCSVFRGSEAFFGQGTRLTVV.

The J gene is TRBJ2-3, the V gene TRBV7-9; D not certain. The V end was cut by 5 bases, the J end by 3 bases, with 12 bases between. CDR3 length: 14 residues. CDR1 SEHNR and CDR2 FQNEAQ come from the germline V gene (reference sequence). This CDR3 reads CASSPGFGTDTQYF. The CDR3, as DNA: TGTGCCAGCAGCCCGGGCTTTGGGACAGATACGCAGTATTTT.

The V call is TRBV4-3, the J call TRBJ1-1, with D uncertain. CDR3 length equals 13 residues. The V gene lost 4 bases and the J gene lost 3 bases, with 9 bases spanning the gap. Germline V CDR1 and CDR2: LGHNA, YSLEER. CDR3 DNA: TGCGCCAGCAGCCCAAGATTAGACACTGAAGCTTTCTTT. Residues: CASSPRLDTEAFF.

This clonotype has just a few counts. This chain connects TRBV6-2 or TRBV6-3 to TRBJ2-3, with D perhaps TRBD2 (6 bases). This CDR3 comprises 12 residues. Trimming removed 4 bases at V and 10 bases at J, with 12 bases between. Per the germline V gene, CDR1 is MNHEY and CDR2 is SVGEGT. Written as DNA, the CDR3 is TGTGCCAGCAGTTCTCACCGGGACTCGCAGTATTTT. Translating gives CASSSHRDSQYF.

V usage is TRBV29-1 and J usage is TRBJ1-1; 8 bases line up with TRBD1. V dropped 7 bases and J dropped 3; count of bases not matched to a gene: 4. Germline-derived CDR1 and CDR2 are SQVTM and ANQGSEA. This CDR3 comprises 12 residues. As DNA, the CDR3 is TGCAGCGGGGGACAGGTAGACACTGAAGCTTTCTTT. This gives the protein CSGGQVDTEAFF. Drawing the rest from reference TRBV29-1 and TRBJ1-1, the complete variable domain is SAVISQKPSRDICQRGTSLTIQCQVDSQVTMMFWYRQQPGQSLTLIATANQGSEATYESGFVIDKFPISRPNLTFSTLTVSNMSPEDSSIYLCSGGQVDTEAFFGQGTRLTVV.

The chain employs TRBV20-1 and TRBJ1-4, with D perhaps TRBD1 (6 bases). This CDR3 is built from 13 residues. V lost 2 bases and J lost 6, with 10 bases in between. The germline gives CDR1 DFQATT, CDR2 SNEGSKA (reference sequence). The CDR3 DNA reads as TGCAGTGCTAGACAGGGGATAGATGAAAAACTGTTTTTT. As protein: CSARQGIDEKLFF.

The chain's CDR3 is CASSGRFQQYYNEQFF. CDR3 DNA sequence: TGTGCCAGCAGTGGTCGGTTCCAGCAGTACTACAATGAGCAGTTCTTC. The chain uses TRBV28 and TRBJ2-1; D gene unclear. The CDR3 extends over 16 amino acids. Trimming removed 5 bases at V and 3 bases at J, with 17 bases between. Germline V lookup: CDR1 MDHEN, CDR2 SYDVKM.

The chain employs TRBV27 and TRBJ2-7, with a weak D call TRBD2 (6 bases). CDR1 MNHEY and CDR2 SMNVEV come from the germline V gene (reference sequence). The CDR3 spans 14 residues. Trimming took 8 bases from V and 2 from J, leaving 16 bases between them. The CDR3 coding sequence is TGTGCCAGCCGGGCGGCGGGATTAGCCTACGAGCAGTACTTC. Its translation is CASRAAGLAYEQYF.

V and J are TRBV3-1 and TRBJ1-5; D is unclear. Germline assignment: CDR1 LGHDT and CDR2 YNNKEL (reference sequence). Between the trimmed V and J ends, which lost 4 bases and 7 bases, there was a span of 11 bases. The CDR3 has 13 residues. In DNA form, the CDR3 reads TGTGCCAGCAGCCGGGGAGGGAACCAGCCCCAGCATTTT. It yields the protein CASSRGGNQPQHF.

The chain combines TRBV7-2 with TRBJ2-3, with 15 positions matching TRBD2. The CDR3 extends over 16 amino acids. CDR1 SGHTA and CDR2 FQGNSA come from the germline V gene. V shed 6 bases, J shed 2 bases, and the junction held 3 bases outside the gene matches. CDR3 sequence: CASRWTSGRVTDTQYF. The CDR3 DNA reads as TGTGCCAGCAGATGGACTAGCGGGAGGGTCACAGATACGCAGTATTTT. Full variable domain (rest looked up from reference TRBV7-2 and TRBJ2-3): GAGVSQSPSNKVTEKGKDVELRCDPISGHTALYWYRQSLGQGLEFLIYFQGNSAPDKSGLPSDRFSAERTGGSVSTLTIQRTQQEDSAVYLCASRWTSGRVTDTQYFGPGTRLTVL.

This chain links TRBV7-6 with TRBJ2-6; TRBD2 aligns across 10 bases. The CDR3 sequence is 19 residues long. Germline V gives CDR1 SGHVS, CDR2 FNYEAQ. Unmatched junction bases numbered 6, after V lost 1 base and J lost 0 bases. CDR3 nucleotide sequence: TGTGCCAGCAGCTTAGAGGCTAGCGGGGGTAGCTCTGGGGCCAACGTCCTGACTTTC. Amino acid sequence: CASSLEASGGSSGANVLTF.